The T cell receptor beta chain described here comes from a study of identical twins. A single record per CDR3 protein comes from TCRdb applying MiXCR to the 5' RACE reads. Among approximately 700,000 distinct CDR3 sequences listed, around a sixth were seen once. The sample holds a few counts of this clonotype. The same data also contributed to another study, on T cells expressing NK-cell markers. That report notes: Several experiments employed an anti-gamma-delta TCR antibody to confine sorting to alpha-beta TCR T cells. One observes that, in several donors, these clonotypes were also the leading ones within the CD3+CD56-NKG2C+ fraction.

This TCR was recovered from a woman aged 18-29 years in good health. Sequenced sample: PBMCs.

CDR3 DNA: TGCGCCAGCAGCCTCTCCCCCGGACAGGGTGCGCAGTATTTT. The encoded protein is CASSLSPGQGAQYF. This rearrangement joins TRBV5-1 to TRBJ2-3; 8 nucleotides match TRBD1. Germline values: CDR1 SGHRS, CDR2 YFSETQ. V gave up 4 bases and J gave up 10 bases; unmatched junction bases: 11. The CDR3 is 14 amino acids.